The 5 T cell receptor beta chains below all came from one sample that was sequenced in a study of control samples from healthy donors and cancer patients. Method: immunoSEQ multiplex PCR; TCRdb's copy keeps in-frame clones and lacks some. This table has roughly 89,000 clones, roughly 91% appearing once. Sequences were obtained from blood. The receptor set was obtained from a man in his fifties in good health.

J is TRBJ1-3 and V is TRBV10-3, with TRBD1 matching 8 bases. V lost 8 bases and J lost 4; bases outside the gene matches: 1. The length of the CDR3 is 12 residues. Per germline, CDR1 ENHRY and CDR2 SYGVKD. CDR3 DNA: TGTGCCATCGGGGACAGGGGAAACACCATATATTTT. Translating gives CAIGDRGNTIYF.

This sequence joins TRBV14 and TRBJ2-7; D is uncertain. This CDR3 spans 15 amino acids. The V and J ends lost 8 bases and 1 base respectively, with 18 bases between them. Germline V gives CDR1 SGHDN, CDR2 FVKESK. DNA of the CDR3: TGTGCCAGCGGGCTTCAGACATCTCATTCCTACGAGCAGTACTTC. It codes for CASGLQTSHSYEQYF.

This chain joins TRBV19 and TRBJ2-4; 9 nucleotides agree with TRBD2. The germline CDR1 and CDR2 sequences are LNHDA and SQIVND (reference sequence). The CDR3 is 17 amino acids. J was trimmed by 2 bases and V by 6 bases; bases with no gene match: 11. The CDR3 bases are TGTGCCAGTAGGATCGCTAGCGGGGTTGAGTCCAAAAACATTCAGTACTTC. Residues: CASRIASGVESKNIQYF.

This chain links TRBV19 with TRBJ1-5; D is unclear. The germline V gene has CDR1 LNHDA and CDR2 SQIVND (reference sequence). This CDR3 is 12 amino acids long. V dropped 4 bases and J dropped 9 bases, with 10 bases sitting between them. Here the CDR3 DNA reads TGTGCCAGTAGTAGGGAGGTGACGCCCCAGCATTTT. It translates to CASSREVTPQHF.

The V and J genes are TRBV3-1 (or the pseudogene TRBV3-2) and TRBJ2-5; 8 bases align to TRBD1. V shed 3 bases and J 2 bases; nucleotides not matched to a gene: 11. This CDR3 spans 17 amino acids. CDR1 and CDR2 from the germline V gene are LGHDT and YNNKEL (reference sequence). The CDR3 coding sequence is TGTGCCAGCAGCCACCAACAGGGGGTCAAGGGGCAAGAGACCCAGTACTTC. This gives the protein CASSHQQGVKGQETQYF.